The rows below give T cell receptor beta chains drawn from one sample of a study of OX40 agonist ivuxolimab in advanced cancers. Sequenced by immunoSEQ multiplex PCR; TCRdb stores in-frame clones only, minus some. The table has about 80,000 clones, roughly 89% seen once. Source: CD4+ or CD8+ T cells sorted from blood, taken in a trial of the OX40 agonist ivuxolimab. The receptors shown here come from an adult with an advanced solid tumor such as melanoma, head and neck, liver or kidney cancer. The CDR3 runs from the conserved cysteine through the conserved F or W. D genes are given only for firm matches. The size of a clone is reported for some rows only, either as once, few or many, or as a class for expanded clones.

CDR3 protein: CAISSLDRDNEQFF
CDR3 DNA: TGTGCCATCAGTTCCCTCGACAGGGACAATGAGCAGTTCTTC
D gene: TRBD1
V gene: TRBV10-3
J gene: TRBJ2-1
clone size: .

CDR3 protein: CASSVPHEQFF
CDR3 DNA: TGTGCCAGCAGTGTCCCCCATGAGCAGTTCTTC
D gene: .
V gene: TRBV25-1
J gene: TRBJ2-1
clone size: once

CDR3 protein: CASSWGGGEGYTF
CDR3 DNA: TGTGCCAGCAGTTGGGGGGGAGGGGAAGGCTACACCTTC
D gene: .
V gene: TRBV27
J gene: TRBJ1-2
clone size: .

CDR3 protein: CASSLAIQATEAFF
CDR3 DNA: TGTGCCAGCAGCTTAGCTATCCAGGCCACTGAAGCTTTCTTT
D gene: .
V gene: TRBV11-3
J gene: TRBJ1-1
clone size: .

CDR3 protein: CASSQGWGQETQYF
CDR3 DNA: TGTGCCAGCAGCCAAGGGTGGGGCCAAGAGACCCAGTACTTC
D gene: .
V gene: TRBV14
J gene: TRBJ2-5
clone size: .

CDR3 protein: CASSLLAGGDTQYF
CDR3 DNA: TGTGCCAGTAGTCTTTTGGCGGGCGGAGATACGCAGTATTTT
D gene: .
V gene: TRBV19
J gene: TRBJ2-3
clone size: .

CDR3 protein: CASSEEGGGAYEQYF
CDR3 DNA: TGTGCCAGCAGTGAAGAGGGCGGCGGCGCCTACGAGCAGTACTTC
D gene: .
V gene: TRBV6-1
J gene: TRBJ2-7
clone size: once

CDR3 protein: CASGLAGGYEQFF
CDR3 DNA: TGTGCTAGTGGTTTAGCGGGAGGGTATGAGCAGTTCTTC
D gene: TRBD2
V gene: TRBV12-5
J gene: TRBJ2-1
clone size: .

CDR3 protein: CAWSVKPTRGEQYF
CDR3 DNA: TGTGCCTGGAGTGTAAAACCCACTAGGGGCGAGCAGTACTTC
D gene: .
V gene: TRBV30
J gene: TRBJ2-7
clone size: .

CDR3 protein: CASSLRAGGRNEQFF
CDR3 DNA: TGTGCCAGCAGCCTTAGAGCGGGAGGGCGCAATGAGCAGTTCTTC
D gene: TRBD2
V gene: TRBV7-9
J gene: TRBJ2-1
clone size: .

CDR3 protein: CASSSPRVGADTQYF
CDR3 DNA: TGTGCCAGCAGTAGCCCCCGGGTTGGGGCAGATACGCAGTATTTT
D gene: .
V gene: TRBV2
J gene: TRBJ2-3
clone size: .

CDR3 protein: CASRSGGLQKTQYF
CDR3 DNA: TGTGCCAGTAGGTCGGGAGGCCTCCAGAAGACCCAGTACTTC
D gene: TRBD2
V gene: TRBV19
J gene: TRBJ2-5
clone size: .

CDR3 protein: CASRSGTSGRASNEQFF
CDR3 DNA: TGTGCCAGTAGATCCGGGACTAGCGGGAGGGCTTCCAATGAGCAGTTCTTC
D gene: TRBD2
V gene: TRBV19
J gene: TRBJ2-1
clone size: .

CDR3 protein: CAWSAGAGDTEAFF
CDR3 DNA: TGTGCCTGGAGTGCGGGTGCGGGGGACACTGAAGCTTTCTTT
D gene: .
V gene: TRBV30
J gene: TRBJ1-1
clone size: .

CDR3 protein: CASSVLYRGLAGGLNSYEQYF
CDR3 DNA: TGTGCCAGCAGCGTTCTATACCGCGGACTAGCGGGAGGGTTAAATTCCTACGAGCAGTACTTC
D gene: TRBD2
V gene: TRBV9
J gene: TRBJ2-7
clone size: few

CDR3 protein: CSVTGGTGQPQHF
CDR3 DNA: TGCAGCGTTACAGGGGGAACGGGACAGCCCCAGCATTTT
D gene: TRBD1
V gene: TRBV29-1
J gene: TRBJ1-5
clone size: .

CDR3 protein: CASSSQGGGTEAFF
CDR3 DNA: TGTGCCAGCAGCAGTCAGGGAGGGGGTACTGAAGCTTTCTTT
D gene: .
V gene: TRBV7-9
J gene: TRBJ1-1
clone size: once

CDR3 protein: CASSLLSRTEAFF
CDR3 DNA: TGTGCCAGCAGTTTGCTTAGTAGGACAGAAGCTTTCTTT
D gene: .
V gene: TRBV5-6
J gene: TRBJ1-1
clone size: few

CDR3 protein: CASWGRVHEQFF
CDR3 DNA: TGTGCCAGCTGGGGGAGGGTCCATGAGCAGTTCTTC
D gene: TRBD2
V gene: TRBV27
J gene: TRBJ2-1
clone size: .

CDR3 protein: CASSLDGPGGYTF
CDR3 DNA: TGCGCCAGCAGCTTGGATGGTCCTGGAGGCTACACCTTC
D gene: .
V gene: TRBV5-1
J gene: TRBJ1-2
clone size: .

CDR3 protein: CASSLLGDRGVNEQFF
CDR3 DNA: TGTGCCAGCAGTTTATTAGGGGACAGGGGGGTTAATGAGCAGTTCTTC
D gene: TRBD1
V gene: TRBV27
J gene: TRBJ2-1
clone size: few

CDR3 protein: CASSYDRLSYEQYF
CDR3 DNA: TGTGCCAGCAGTTATGACAGGCTCTCCTACGAGCAGTACTTC
D gene: .
V gene: TRBV6-6
J gene: TRBJ2-7
clone size: .

CDR3 protein: CSVVWNPNTEAFF
CDR3 DNA: TGCAGCGTTGTTTGGAACCCGAACACTGAAGCTTTCTTT
D gene: .
V gene: TRBV29-1
J gene: TRBJ1-1
clone size: .

CDR3 protein: CAWRPFEGTYNEQFF
CDR3 DNA: TGTGCCTGGAGGCCCTTCGAGGGTACCTACAATGAGCAGTTCTTC
D gene: .
V gene: TRBV30
J gene: TRBJ2-1
clone size: .

CDR3 protein: CASSDSAGGPDTQYF
CDR3 DNA: TGTGCCAGCAGTGACTCAGCGGGAGGGCCAGATACGCAGTATTTT
D gene: TRBD2
V gene: TRBV6-4
J gene: TRBJ2-3
clone size: .

CDR3 protein: CASSGNLGEKLFF
CDR3 DNA: TGCGCCAGCAGTGGGAACCTGGGAGAAAAACTGTTTTTT
D gene: .
V gene: TRBV10-1
J gene: TRBJ1-4
clone size: .

CDR3 protein: CASSPSTGLGGGNTIYF
CDR3 DNA: TGTGCCAGCTCACCGTCCACGGGACTAGGAGGCGGAAACACCATATATTTT
D gene: .
V gene: TRBV18
J gene: TRBJ1-3
clone size: once

CDR3 protein: CASSIDQEYSNQPQHF
CDR3 DNA: TGTGCCAGTAGTATAGATCAGGAGTATAGCAATCAGCCCCAGCATTTT
D gene: .
V gene: TRBV19
J gene: TRBJ1-5
clone size: .

CDR3 protein: CASSLPPGLADNEQFF
CDR3 DNA: TGTGCCAGCAGTTTGCCGCCGGGACTAGCGGACAATGAGCAGTTCTTC
D gene: TRBD2
V gene: TRBV27
J gene: TRBJ2-1
clone size: .

CDR3 protein: CASRGESNQPQHF
CDR3 DNA: TGTGCCAGCAGGGGCGAAAGCAATCAGCCCCAGCATTTT
D gene: .
V gene: TRBV2
J gene: TRBJ1-5
clone size: .

CDR3 protein: CASSKAQGIDYGYTF
CDR3 DNA: TGTGCCAGCAGCAAGGCACAGGGTATCGACTATGGCTACACCTTC
D gene: .
V gene: TRBV21-1
J gene: TRBJ1-2
clone size: .

CDR3 protein: CASSLVAGGFRNEQFF
CDR3 DNA: TGTGCCAGCAGTTTAGTAGCGGGAGGGTTCCGCAATGAGCAGTTCTTC
D gene: TRBD2
V gene: TRBV28
J gene: TRBJ2-1
clone size: .

CDR3 protein: CASSWKTGYATNEKLFF
CDR3 DNA: TGTGCCAGCAGTTGGAAGACAGGGTATGCAACTAATGAAAAACTGTTTTTT
D gene: TRBD1
V gene: TRBV28
J gene: TRBJ1-4
clone size: once

CDR3 protein: CASSYADYRGTDTQYF
CDR3 DNA: TGTGCCAGCAGTTACGCGGACTATAGGGGAACAGATACGCAGTATTTT
D gene: .
V gene: TRBV6-5
J gene: TRBJ2-3
clone size: .

CDR3 protein: CASSQGTYEQYF
CDR3 DNA: TGTGCCAGCAGCCAGGGGACCTACGAGCAGTACTTC
D gene: .
V gene: TRBV4-2
J gene: TRBJ2-7
clone size: few

CDR3 protein: CASSLNHYEQYF
CDR3 DNA: TGTGCCAGCAGCCTAAATCATTACGAGCAGTACTTC
D gene: .
V gene: TRBV9
J gene: TRBJ2-7
clone size: .

CDR3 protein: CASRKRQGLETQYF
CDR3 DNA: TGCGCCAGCAGAAAGCGACAGGGCCTGGAGACCCAGTACTTC
D gene: TRBD1
V gene: TRBV5-1
J gene: TRBJ2-5
clone size: .

CDR3 protein: CTSSQGTGLISGAPSTDTQYF
CDR3 DNA: TGCACCAGCAGCCAAGGGACGGGACTAATCTCTGGGGCTCCGAGCACAGATACGCAGTATTTT
D gene: .
V gene: TRBV1
J gene: TRBJ2-3
clone size: .

CDR3 protein: CASSWGLAGYNEQFF
CDR3 DNA: TGCGCCAGCAGCTGGGGACTAGCGGGTTACAATGAGCAGTTCTTC
D gene: TRBD2
V gene: TRBV5-1
J gene: TRBJ2-1
clone size: .

CDR3 protein: CASGLVLGGASGSGAFF
CDR3 DNA: TGTGCTAGTGGTTTGGTATTAGGGGGGGCTAGCGGGAGTGGGGCGTTCTTC
D gene: TRBD2
V gene: TRBV12-5
J gene: TRBJ2-1
clone size: .

CDR3 protein: CAWSTGDNQPQHF
CDR3 DNA: TGTGCCTGGAGTACCGGTGACAATCAGCCCCAGCATTTT
D gene: .
V gene: TRBV30
J gene: TRBJ1-5
clone size: .

CDR3 protein: CASSLYSSGLPYEQYF
CDR3 DNA: TGTGCCAGCAGCTTGTATAGTAGCGGCCTCCCCTACGAGCAGTACTTC
D gene: .
V gene: TRBV7-2
J gene: TRBJ2-7
clone size: .

CDR3 protein: CASSFSLDSYGYTF
CDR3 DNA: TGTGCCAGCAGTTTCTCATTGGACTCGTATGGCTACACCTTC
D gene: .
V gene: TRBV28
J gene: TRBJ1-2
clone size: .

CDR3 protein: CASSYGTSGYNEQFF
CDR3 DNA: TGTGCCAGCAGTTACGGGACTAGCGGATACAATGAGCAGTTCTTC
D gene: TRBD2
V gene: TRBV6-5
J gene: TRBJ2-1
clone size: .

CDR3 protein: CASSERLTSRAYEQYF
CDR3 DNA: TGTGCCAGCAGTGAAAGGTTGACTAGCAGAGCCTACGAGCAGTACTTC
D gene: TRBD2
V gene: TRBV2
J gene: TRBJ2-7
clone size: .

CDR3 protein: CASSRSQGQLQETQYF
CDR3 DNA: TGTGCCAGCAGCAGATCACAGGGACAGCTACAAGAGACCCAGTACTTC
D gene: .
V gene: TRBV21-1
J gene: TRBJ2-5
clone size: .

CDR3 protein: CASSDDPGQGAGELFF
CDR3 DNA: TGTGCCAGCAGTGACGATCCGGGACAGGGGGCCGGGGAGCTGTTTTTT
D gene: TRBD1
V gene: TRBV6-4
J gene: TRBJ2-2
clone size: .

CDR3 protein: CASSLGGDYEQYF
CDR3 DNA: TGCGCCAGCAGCTTGGGTGGAGACTACGAGCAGTACTTC
D gene: .
V gene: TRBV5-1
J gene: TRBJ2-7
clone size: .

CDR3 protein: CATSRDRVPTNEKLFF
CDR3 DNA: TGTGCCACCAGCAGAGACCGGGTTCCAACTAATGAAAAACTGTTTTTT
D gene: .
V gene: TRBV15
J gene: TRBJ1-4
clone size: .

CDR3 protein: CASSHPGRQNQETQYF
CDR3 DNA: TGCGCCAGCAGCCATCCTGGGCGGCAGAACCAAGAGACCCAGTACTTC
D gene: .
V gene: TRBV4-1
J gene: TRBJ2-5
clone size: .

CDR3 protein: CASSFTGTATYEQYF
CDR3 DNA: TGTGCCAGCAGCTTCACCGGGACGGCGACCTACGAGCAGTACTTC
D gene: .
V gene: TRBV11-2
J gene: TRBJ2-7
clone size: .

CDR3 protein: CASSLDLYNEQFF
CDR3 DNA: TGTGCCAGCAGCTTAGATCTGTACAATGAGCAGTTCTTC
D gene: .
V gene: TRBV11-2
J gene: TRBJ2-1
clone size: .

CDR3 protein: CASSLARGNEQFF
CDR3 DNA: TGCGCCAGCAGCTTGGCCAGGGGTAACGAGCAGTTCTTC
D gene: .
V gene: TRBV5-1
J gene: TRBJ2-1
clone size: .

CDR3 protein: CASSLQGADTEAFF
CDR3 DNA: TGTGCCAGCAGCTTGCAGGGGGCTGACACTGAAGCTTTCTTT
D gene: TRBD1
V gene: TRBV7-3
J gene: TRBJ1-1
clone size: .

CDR3 protein: CASTLPPTGGDTQYF
CDR3 DNA: TGTGCCAGCACCCTACCACCGACAGGGGGGGATACGCAGTATTTT
D gene: TRBD1
V gene: TRBV6-1
J gene: TRBJ2-3
clone size: once